This TCR beta chain derives from a study of blood T cell repertoires in COVID-19. Background on the study: Material from acute and convalescent COVID-19 was sourced from the United States, Italy and Spain. Sources were T cells, B-cell-depleted T cells, or PBMCs; the material itself was cDNA or gDNA.

Authors' analysis steps: Estimation of nucleated cell counts was performed using reference gene primer amplification. Method: immunoSEQ multiplex PCR; TCRdb's copy keeps in-frame clones and lacks some. Clonal size and the V and J genes are those of that table, whereas D and trimming came from the DNA. The sample lists some 350,000 clones, 90% occurring once. Trimming stripped 3 bases from V and 1 base from J, with 13 bases between. The germline CDR1 and CDR2 sequences are LGHNA and YNFKEQ. CDR3 length: 15 amino acids. This clonotype originated in a man in his late teens or twenties with active or convalescent COVID-19. The sample taken for sequencing was peripheral blood. This chain connects TRBV4-2 to TRBJ2-7; tentative D call: TRBD2 (7 bases). The chain's CDR3 is CASSHSGEGSYEQYF. In DNA form, the CDR3 reads TGTGCCAGCAGCCACTCAGGGGAGGGATCCTACGAGCAGTACTTC.